This note documents a single T cell receptor beta chain sequence. The antigen is not known. The entry originates in a study of blood T cells in healthy people across ages. Study conclusions and caveats: With donor CMV status unknown, expanded clonotype changes were possibly confounded.

Caucasian, healthy and from Russia, the donors were aged between about 6 and 90. The length of the CDR3 is 13 residues. The ends were cut back, 3 bases at V and 5 bases at J, with 10 bases in the middle. Per germline, CDR1 SNHLY and CDR2 FYNNEI. Alongside a J-beta primer mix, a sample-barcoded 5' primer served in a second PCR lasting about 7 to 11 cycles. The template-switch adaptor, which had 12 random nucleotides, put a tag on each cDNA molecule. TCRdb recomputed calls from the 5' RACE reads with MiXCR, one row per CDR3 protein. The sample yields roughly 1.5 million distinct CDR3 sequences, roughly 43% seen once.

This chain links TRBV2 with TRBJ1-1, with a tentative D call TRBD1 (6 bases). The sample was blood. The sequence came from a woman under 30 in good health. The CDR3 protein is CASSEGARTEAFF. The CDR3 region has the DNA TGTGCCAGCAGTGAGGGGGCCAGGACTGAAGCTTTCTTT. The full variable domain, its missing parts supplied by reference TRBV2 and TRBJ1-1, is EPEVTQTPSHQVTQMGQEVILRCVPISNHLYFYWYRQILGQKVEFLVSFYNNEISEKSEIFDDQFSVERPDGSNFTLKIRSTKLEDSAMYFCASSEGARTEAFFGQGTRLTVV.